A selection of T cell receptor beta chains follows, all from one sample in a study of blood T cell repertoires in COVID-19. TCRdb keeps only in-frame clones here, not all; method: immunoSEQ multiplex PCR. This sample carries about 140,000 clones, 70% to 85% of them seen once, and the ten largest clones take around 6.8%. The sample comprised peripheral blood. These TCRs come from a human donor in a cohort sampled during active COVID-19. The CDR3 runs from the conserved cysteine through the conserved F or W. The D gene is left open where the match is weak. The size field is filled for only some rows; it gives once, few, many or a size class.

TRBJ2-2	-	16	-	TRBV27	TGTGCCAGCAGTCCGCCGGGACTCCGTCCAACCGGGGAGCTGTTTTTT	CASSPPGLRPTGELFF
TRBJ1-1	-	18	TRBD1	TRBV18	TGTGCCAGCTCACTTTATGGACAGGGGGCTTACATGAACACTGAAGCTTTCTTT	CASSLYGQGAYMNTEAFF
TRBJ1-2	-	15	-	TRBV7-9	TGTGCCAGCAGCTTAGTACGTGGGACGGGAGATGGCTACACCTTC	CASSLVRGTGDGYTF
TRBJ2-1	-	15	TRBD2	TRBV19	TGTGCCAGTAGTATAGTCGGGGGGGCTTGGGATGAGCAGTTCTTC	CASSIVGGAWDEQFF
TRBJ2-1	-	15	TRBD1	TRBV19	TGTGCCAGTACGGACAGGGGGCGTCTAAACAATGAGCAGTTCTTC	CASTDRGRLNNEQFF
TRBJ1-1	-	14	-	TRBV6-5	TGTGCCAGCAGGGTGACGGACATGAACACTGAAGCTTTCTTT	CASRVTDMNTEAFF
TRBJ1-1	-	14	-	TRBV28	TGTGCCAGCAGTCCCACAGGAATGAACACTGAAGCTTTCTTT	CASSPTGMNTEAFF
TRBJ2-3	once	18	TRBD2	TRBV11-2	TGTGCCAGCAGCTTAACGTCCCGGAGCGGGGCACGCACAGATACGCAGTATTTT	CASSLTSRSGARTDTQYF
TRBJ1-1	-	14	-	TRBV2	TGTGCCAGCAAGGGGGACACAAGGAACACTGAAGCTTTCTTT	CASKGDTRNTEAFF
TRBJ2-1	-	12	TRBD2	TRBV6-2/TRBV6-3	TGTGCCAGCAGTCTACTAGCGATGGAGCAGTTCTTC	CASSLLAMEQFF
TRBJ1-4	-	16	TRBD1	TRBV19	TGTGCCAGTAGCCTGGGACAGACCGCAACTAATGAAAAACTGTTTTTT	CASSLGQTATNEKLFF
TRBJ2-1	-	16	TRBD2	TRBV9	TGTGCCAGCAGCGTACAGTCAGCGGGGGGTAACAATGAGCAGTTCTTC	CASSVQSAGGNNEQFF
TRBJ1-1	-	14	TRBD1	TRBV27	TGTGCCAGCAGTTTGGGTACAGGGGGCACTGAAGCTTTCTTT	CASSLGTGGTEAFF
TRBJ2-5	-	13	TRBD2	TRBV7-2	TGTGCCAGCAGCTGGACTAGCGTAGAGACCCAGTACTTC	CASSWTSVETQYF
TRBJ1-2	-	15	-	TRBV19	TGTGCCAGTAGCCTTCAGGGGCCCGGGGCCCGTGGCTACACCTTC	CASSLQGPGARGYTF
TRBJ1-2	-	15	-	TRBV28	TGTGCCAGCAACATTCCAGGTTTTGGAGGTTATGGCTACACCTTC	CASNIPGFGGYGYTF
TRBJ2-3	few	16	TRBD2	TRBV7-3	TGTGCCAGCAGCCCCGGACTAGCGTTGAGCACAGATACGCAGTATTTT	CASSPGLALSTDTQYF
TRBJ2-7	-	15	TRBD2	TRBV19	TGTGCCAGTAGTGCCTCCGGCGGGGGGGACTACGAGCAGTACTTC	CASSASGGGDYEQYF
TRBJ1-5	-	14	-	TRBV19	TGTGCCAGTAGTATGCCAGGCCTGGGCCGGCCCCAGCATTTT	CASSMPGLGRPQHF
TRBJ2-5	-	14	-	TRBV4-2	TGTGCCAGCAGCCAACCGGGGTCTGCGGAGACCCAGTACTTC	CASSQPGSAETQYF
TRBJ2-5	-	14	TRBD1	TRBV5-4	TGTGCCAGCAGCGAACAGGGGGTCGGGTTGGCCCAGTACTTC	CASSEQGVGLAQYF
TRBJ1-2	-	15	TRBD1	TRBV2	TGTGCCAGCAGAGGAAACAGGGGAGCTAACTATGGCTACACCTTC	CASRGNRGANYGYTF
TRBJ1-2	-	14	-	TRBV4-3	TGCGCCAGCAGCCAAAACAGGAATCTCTATGGCTACACCTTC	CASSQNRNLYGYTF
TRBJ1-1	-	13	-	TRBV7-9	TGTGCCAGCAGCTTACCGACAGCGGGGCAAGCTTTCTTT	CASSLPTAGQAFF
TRBJ2-5	-	15	TRBD1	TRBV5-1	TGCGCCACCTCGCGGACCGAGGGGGCCGCGAAGACCCAGTACTTC	CATSRTEGAAKTQYF
TRBJ1-2	-	13	-	TRBV28	TGTGCCAGCAGTGGCGGAATTATCTATGGCTACACCTTC	CASSGGIIYGYTF
TRBJ2-7	-	14	-	TRBV5-1	TGCGCCAGCAGCTTGGCCGGCGGGGGCGGCGAGCAGTACTTC	CASSLAGGGGEQYF
TRBJ2-7	-	17	-	TRBV23-1	TGCGCCAGCAGTCAACCCCATGGGACGGAGGGACCCTACGAGCAGTACTTC	CASSQPHGTEGPYEQYF
TRBJ2-2	-	16	TRBD2	TRBV7-2	TGTGCCAGCAGCTTACTCGCGCGGGGGAAGACCGGGGAGCTGTTTTTT	CASSLLARGKTGELFF
TRBJ1-4	-	15	-	TRBV9	TGTGCCAGCAGCCCCGGCGGATCCTTTAATGAAAAACTGTTTTTT	CASSPGGSFNEKLFF
TRBJ2-1	-	15	-	TRBV4-3	TGCGCCAGCAGCCAAGAGGGGGCCGGGTACAATGAGCAGTTCTTC	CASSQEGAGYNEQFF
TRBJ1-4	-	15	TRBD1	TRBV7-2	TGTGCCAGCAGCGGAAGCCCCAGGGGGCGTGAAAAACTGTTTTTT	CASSGSPRGREKLFF
TRBJ2-3	-	15	TRBD2	TRBV30	TGTGCCTGGAGTAGGCGGGGGGGCCAGGCAGATACGCAGTATTTT	CAWSRRGGQADTQYF
TRBJ1-1	-	14	-	TRBV2	TGTGCCACCATGTCCAGGGATGTCACCCCTGAAGCTTTCTTT	CATMSRDVTPEAFF
TRBJ2-7	-	16	-	TRBV23-1	TGCGCCAGCAGTCACTCGACATCCTCCCCCTCCTACGAGCAGTACTTC	CASSHSTSSPSYEQYF
TRBJ1-2	-	15	-	TRBV28	TGTGCCAGCAGTTTCGAAGGGGGTCCGGGCTACGGCTACACCTTC	CASSFEGGPGYGYTF
TRBJ1-4	-	14	-	TRBV28	TGTGCCAGCAGTTTTGCCTCGGTACGTGAAAAACTGTTTTTT	CASSFASVREKLFF
TRBJ1-2	-	14	-	TRBV3-1/TRBV3-2	TGTGCCAGCAGCCAGAACCCCGGGAGACAGGGCTACACCTTC	CASSQNPGRQGYTF
TRBJ2-7	-	14	-	TRBV7-3	TGTGCCAGCAGCGTCGGACACAACTCCTACGAGCAGTACTTC	CASSVGHNSYEQYF
TRBJ1-2	-	15	-	TRBV7-6	TGTGCCAGCAGCTTAGCGTCGGCCGGGATCGATGGCTACACCTTC	CASSLASAGIDGYTF
TRBJ1-5	once	15	TRBD1	TRBV7-2	TGTGCCAGCAGCTTAGAAACAGGGGGCGTGCAGCCCCAGCATTTT	CASSLETGGVQPQHF
TRBJ1-5	-	13	-	TRBV28	TGTGCCAGCAGTTTGGTGAGCGGTCAGCCCCAGCATTTT	CASSLVSGQPQHF
TRBJ2-1	-	14	-	TRBV6-5	TGTGCCAGCAGGAGGCCTAGCTCCTACAATGAGCAGTTCTTC	CASRRPSSYNEQFF